The entry below describes one T cell receptor beta chain. PCR was performed using 60 Vbeta and 13 Jbeta primers. TCRdb's table, derived via immunoSEQ multiplex PCR, lists solely in-frame clones and lacks some. The data show about 47,000 clones, and the top ten clones hold less than 20%. This entry comes from a study of cytomegalovirus exposure and HLA in healthy donors. The trim removed 0 bases at V and 0 bases at J, leaving 1 base unmatched. The CDR3 contains 15 residues. Germline CDR1 reads MGHRA; CDR2 reads YSYEKL. Sequencing was done on a sample of PBMCs. The receptor comes from a male donor in good health and CMV-seronegative. The rearrangement links TRBV4-1 to TRBJ1-1; 7 nucleotides line up with TRBD1. The DNA of the CDR3 is TGCGCCAGCAGCCAAGAGGGACAGATGAACACTGAAGCTTTCTTT. It is translated as CASSQEGQMNTEAFF.